This TCR beta chain derives from a study of T cell responses to AZD1222 COVID-19 vaccine. Study-level points and caveats: Compared with day 0, the breadth and depth of the Spike-specific TCR repertoire rose significantly after two doses of AZD1222. Nearly half of spike-specific TCRs reportedly target unmutated variant regions. Seropositivity was recorded at baseline in only a handful of AZD1222 recipients. Most donors were white British, females outnumbered males, and clonal diversity was possibly underestimated.

V lost 8 bases and J 10 bases, leaving 15 bases between the germline ends. The CDR3 totals 13 residues. From germline, CDR1 is SNHLY and CDR2 FYNNEI. TCRdb's copy holds only in-frame clones and misses some; the assay was immunoSEQ multiplex PCR. Altogether roughly 120,000 clones are present, over 75% being singletons, with the ten largest covering about 1.6%. Note on this clone: Its specificity is not known.

The TCR was taken from an adult in good health. Sequenced here: peripheral blood, sampled on day 0 of AZD1222 vaccination. This chain connects TRBV2 to TRBJ1-6; D ambiguous. The CDR3 reads CASSWTLRSPLHF. CDR3 bases: TGTGCCAGCTCTTGGACCTTGAGATCACCCCTCCACTTT.